These T cell receptor beta chains were read from a single sample in a study of T cell repertoires in cytomegalovirus infection. TCRdb re-analysed the reads in MiXCR, keeping a single row per CDR3 protein. The table has some 24,000 distinct CDR3 sequences, 20% to 25% seen once. These TCRs are of unknown antigen specificity. This sample comprised CD8+ T cells from cultured PBMCs, obtained from culture after CMV antigen stimulation. Receptors originate from a human donor in good health (CMV status not recorded). Some clones in this sample may be carry-over from other donors' samples. The CDR3 runs from the conserved cysteine through the conserved F or W. D genes are given only for firm matches. Size values are once, few and many counts, or a class for expanded clones, and some rows have none.

D gene | J gene | clone size | V gene | CDR3 DNA | CDR3 protein
TRBD2 | TRBJ2-7 | . | TRBV6-2/TRBV6-3 | TGTGCCGCGGGGGGAGCCCACGAGCGGTACTTC | CAAGGAHERYF
TRBD1 | TRBJ1-6 | few | TRBV9 | TGTGCCAGATTGGTGGACAGGGTACTTTCACCCCTCCACTTT | CARLVDRVLSPLHF
. | TRBJ1-2 | . | TRBV7-2 | TGTGCCAGCAGGAAAACAGCGGACTATGGCTACACCTTC | CASRKTADYGYTF
. | TRBJ2-7 | . | TRBV20-1 | TGCAGTGCTAGAGTCCCAGACTCCTACGAGCAGTACTTC | CSARVPDSYEQYF
TRBD2 | TRBJ2-3 | . | TRBV27 | TGTGCCAGCAGTTTACCCGGGAGGGGAGATACGCAGTATTTT | CASSLPGRGDTQYF
TRBD1 | TRBJ2-5 | few | TRBV25-1 | TGTGCCAGCAGTGAAGGGGAGACAGGGTTTGGTGGCCAAGAGACCCAGTACTTC | CASSEGETGFGGQETQYF
TRBD1 | TRBJ1-2 | . | TRBV7-6 | TGTGCCAGCAGCCAGGGGGGTTTCGGCTATGGCTACACCTTC | CASSQGGFGYGYTF
. | TRBJ1-4 | few | TRBV28 | TGTGCCAGCAGTTTAAACGGGGGATATCTGGAAAAACTGTTTTTT | CASSLNGGYLEKLFF
. | TRBJ2-3 | . | TRBV6-1 | TGTGCCAGCAGTGATCAAGGCCCAGATACGCAGTATTTT | CASSDQGPDTQYF
. | TRBJ2-6 | many | TRBV7-2 | TGTGCCAGCAGCTTAGGACGGACCTCTGGGGCCAACGTCCTGACTTTC | CASSLGRTSGANVLTF
. | TRBJ2-1 | many | TRBV7-6 | TGTGCCAGCAGCTTCAGGGAAAGCTCCTACAATGAGCAGTTCTTC | CASSFRESSYNEQFF
TRBD1 | TRBJ2-3 | . | TRBV27 | TGTGCCAGCAGTCCTATTCGGACAGGGGGCATAGATACGCAGTATTTT | CASSPIRTGGIDTQYF
. | TRBJ2-7 | few | TRBV2 | TGTGCCAGCAGCCACAGGGACGAGCAGTACTTC | CASSHRDEQYF
. | TRBJ2-3 | . | TRBV25-1 | TGTGCCAGCAGGGGAACGGACAGTAACACAGATACGCAGTATTTT | CASRGTDSNTDTQYF
. | TRBJ2-1 | . | TRBV20-1 | TGCAGTGCTAGAGATCTCGGGGACTACAATGAGCAGTTCTTC | CSARDLGDYNEQFF
. | TRBJ1-5 | few | TRBV27 | TGTGCCAGCAGTTTTGCGGGTGCGCAGCCCCAGCATTTT | CASSFAGAQPQHF
TRBD1 | TRBJ2-5 | few | TRBV6-1 | TGTGCCAGCAGTGAATGGGACAGGGGTATGGAGACCCAGTACTTC | CASSEWDRGMETQYF
TRBD1 | TRBJ1-2 | . | TRBV6-2/TRBV6-3 | TGTGCCAGCAGTTCCACCGGGACAGGGGTTGGCTACACCTTC | CASSSTGTGVGYTF
. | TRBJ2-5 | . | TRBV4-1 | TGCGCCAGCAGCCAAGATCGGGGTGGGGAGACCCAGTACTTC | CASSQDRGGETQYF
. | TRBJ2-1 | many | TRBV15 | TGTGCCACCAGCGGTCAGGGCTATGAGCAGTTCTTC | CATSGQGYEQFF
. | TRBJ2-1 | few | TRBV20-1 | TGCAGTGCCAATTTATACAATGAGCAGTTCTTC | CSANLYNEQFF
TRBD1 | TRBJ2-4 | . | TRBV7-9 | TGTGCCAGCAGCCCAGGACAGGGCAGAAACATTCAGTACTTC | CASSPGQGRNIQYF
. | TRBJ1-2 | . | TRBV28 | TGTGCCAGCAGTTTAGTGGGCCATAACTATGGCTACACCTTC | CASSLVGHNYGYTF
TRBD2 | TRBJ2-7 | many | TRBV7-2 | TGTGCCAGCAGCTTTAGCGGGGTCTCCTACGAGCAGTACTTC | CASSFSGVSYEQYF
. | TRBJ1-1 | many | TRBV7-2 | TGTGCCAGCACTCGCCCCCTGGAGCTGAACACTGAAGCTTTCTTT | CASTRPLELNTEAFF
. | TRBJ1-5 | . | TRBV6-2/TRBV6-3 | TGTGCCAGCAGTCTCTGGGGCGGCAATCAGCCCCAGCATTTT | CASSLWGGNQPQHF
. | TRBJ1-2 | few | TRBV12-5 | TGTGCTAGTGGTTTGGATCTGGTTAACTATGGCTACACCTTC | CASGLDLVNYGYTF
. | TRBJ2-3 | . | TRBV9 | TGTGCCAGCAGCGTAGCGGGGACTAGCACAGATACGCAGTATTTT | CASSVAGTSTDTQYF
TRBD2 | TRBJ2-1 | . | TRBV6-6 | TGTGCCAGCAGTGGGGGGACTACCAGATACAATGAGCAGTTCTTC | CASSGGTTRYNEQFF
. | TRBJ2-1 | . | TRBV6-2/TRBV6-3 | TGTGCCAGCAGTTTCGGCAGGGGTATTGAGCAGTTCTTC | CASSFGRGIEQFF
TRBD1 | TRBJ2-3 | many | TRBV12-3/TRBV12-4 | TGTGCCAGCAGTTATTGGGGGACAGTTATTCTCACAGATACGCAGTATTTT | CASSYWGTVILTDTQYF
. | TRBJ2-7 | few | TRBV27 | TGTGCCAGCAGTTTCAAGGGCGACACCTACGAGCAGTACTTC | CASSFKGDTYEQYF
TRBD2 | TRBJ2-1 | many | TRBV6-5 | TGTGCCAGCAGTTACTCCCTGAGCGGGGGGTGGAATGAGCAGTTCTTC | CASSYSLSGGWNEQFF
. | TRBJ2-3 | few | TRBV2 | TGTGCCAGCGGGCGGTTAGATACGCAGTATTTT | CASGRLDTQYF
TRBD1 | TRBJ2-5 | . | TRBV29-1 | TGCAGCGTTGCTGGGACAGTGCAAGAGACCCAGTACTTC | CSVAGTVQETQYF
TRBD1 | TRBJ1-5 | . | TRBV6-6 | TGTGCCAGCAGTCAGGGGGGGGCGAGCAATCAGCCCCAGCATTTT | CASSQGGASNQPQHF
. | TRBJ1-2 | . | TRBV3-1 | TGTGCCAGCAGCCGATCCACTGGGGCAGGTGGCTACACCTTC | CASSRSTGAGGYTF
. | TRBJ2-1 | . | TRBV27 | TGTGCCAGCAGTTTATACCCTAGGGCGAGCTCCTACAATGAGCAGTTCTTC | CASSLYPRASSYNEQFF
TRBD1 | TRBJ2-1 | . | TRBV27 | TGTGCCAGTTCTCCGGGACAGACCTACAATGAGCAGTTCTTC | CASSPGQTYNEQFF
TRBD1 | TRBJ1-2 | . | TRBV19 | TGTGCCAGTAGCGGACTGACAGGGAACTATGGCTACACCTTC | CASSGLTGNYGYTF
. | TRBJ1-6 | . | TRBV13 | TGTGCCAGGAGCTTAGCGCGGAGGCAGGTGAATTCACCCCTCCACTTT | CARSLARRQVNSPLHF
. | TRBJ1-1 | few | TRBV6-5 | TGTGCCAGCAGTCCGCCCGCGGGCCCCATGAACACTGAAGCTTTCTTT | CASSPPAGPMNTEAFF